Each of the 10 T cell receptor beta chains below was sequenced from the same sample in a study of T cells in Graves' hyperthyroidism and ophthalmopathy. Amplified regions were TCR beta CDR3 sequences from RNA transcripts. The study used the HTBI primer set for a first-round RT-PCR of the TCR CDR3. TCRdb redid the calling of the multiplex PCR reads with MiXCR, one entry per CDR3 protein. Found here are under 800,000 distinct CDR3 sequences, around 15% of them singletons; the top ten hold 9.5% to 13%. The sequenced sample was blood. These receptors were obtained from a woman aged 18-29 years with Graves' hyperthyroidism.

The chain has TRBV12-3 or TRBV12-4 and TRBJ2-2, with 7 bases matching TRBD1. Trimming cost V 7 bases and J 5 bases; bases outside gene matches: 7. CDR3 size: 14 residues. Here the CDR3 reads CASTNRGDTGELFF. In DNA, the CDR3 is TGTGCCAGCACAAACAGGGGAGATACCGGGGAGCTGTTTTTT.

This clonotype was picked up a small number of times. V gene TRBV4-3 combines with J gene TRBJ2-7; TRBD1 agrees at 7 bases. Trimming at V came to 0 bases and at J to 3 bases, leaving 8 bases not matched to a gene. The CDR3 extends over 16 amino acids. The germline gives CDR1 LGHNA, CDR2 YSLEER. The CDR3 region is CASSQEMGQSRYEQYF. As DNA, the CDR3 is TGCGCCAGCAGCCAAGAAATGGGACAGTCACGCTACGAGCAGTACTTC.

The rearrangement uses TRBV6-6 and TRBJ2-7, with D possibly being TRBD1 or TRBD2 (6 bases each). V gave up 1 base and J gave up 5 bases, with 9 bases separating them. This CDR3 has 13 residues. Germline values: CDR1 MNHNY, CDR2 SVGAGI (reference sequence). CDR3 sequence reads: CASSYWGAHEQYF. CDR3 nucleotides: TGTGCCAGCAGTTACTGGGGGGCCCACGAGCAGTACTTC.

The V and J genes are TRBV13 and TRBJ2-1; 15 bases agree with TRBD2. J gave up 4 bases and V 2 bases, and 12 bases lay outside the gene matches. CDR3 length: 20 amino acids. Germline V CDR1 and CDR2: PRHDT, FYEKMQ (reference sequence). DNA for the CDR3: TGTGCCAGCAGCTTAACCCTGGGACTAGCGGGAGGTGGAGGGTACAATGAGCAGTTCTTC. Protein: CASSLTLGLAGGGGYNEQFF.

The J gene is TRBJ1-6, the V gene TRBV20-1, with TRBD1 identical over 7 bases. Looked up from germline, CDR1 is DFQATT and CDR2 is SNEGSKA (reference sequence). CDR3 length equals 14 residues. V lost 3 bases and J lost 5; bases outside the gene matches: 4. For the CDR3, the DNA is TGCAGTGCTAGGATGGGACAGAATAATTCACCCCTCCACTTT. Translation gives CSARMGQNNSPLHF.

This clonotype was seen at least ten times. This chain joins TRBV2 and TRBJ2-1; a possible D gene is TRBD1 (6 bases). Germline CDR1 SNHLY, CDR2 FYNNEI. This CDR3 is 15 amino acids long. V lost 7 bases, J lost 0 bases, and 13 bases lay in between. The CDR3: CASNPDRNSYNEQFF. The CDR3 nucleotides read TGTGCCAGCAACCCCGACAGGAACTCCTACAATGAGCAGTTCTTC.

This clonotype was counted between two and nine times. A read error may be the cause here, since a much bigger clone is one base away. The chain links TRBV7-2 to TRBJ2-7; TRBD2 agrees at 10 bases. With 1 base clipped from V and 4 bases from J, the junction kept 4 bases outside the gene matches. Looked up from germline, CDR1 is SGHTA and CDR2 is FQGNSA. The CDR3 runs 15 residues. CDR3 amino acids: CASSLDLAGAYEQYF. The CDR3 DNA reads as TGTGCCAGCAGCTTAGATCTAGCGGGAGCGTACGAGCAGTACTTC. The variable domain in full, with the rest retrieved from reference TRBV7-2 and TRBJ2-7, is GAGVSQSPSNKVTEKGKDVELRCDPISGHTALYWYRQSLGQGLEFLIYFQGNSAPDKSGLPSDRFSAERTGGSVSTLTIQRTQQEDSAVYLCASSLDLAGAYEQYFGPGTRLTVT.

This clonotype was detected ten times or more. The V and J genes are TRBV7-3 and TRBJ2-1; D remains ambiguous. V was pared by 0 bases and J by 9 bases, with 12 bases between. This CDR3 is 14 amino acids long. In germline, CDR1 is SGHTA, CDR2 FQGTGA. CDR3 sequence (DNA): TGTGCCAGCAGCTTAACCCCCTTTATGAGTGAGCAGTTCTTC. Its protein product is CASSLTPFMSEQFF.

At least ten counts were recorded for this clonotype. V and J are TRBV9 and TRBJ1-1; D might be TRBD1 (6 bases). Germline V gene lookup returns CDR1 SGDLS and CDR2 YYNGEE. The CDR3 spans 19 residues. Between the trimmed V and J ends, which lost 0 bases and 1 base, there was a span of 22 bases. CDR3 in amino acids: CASSVVAGGYGEGNTEAFF. In DNA, the CDR3 is TGTGCCAGCAGCGTAGTGGCTGGGGGCTACGGTGAGGGGAACACTGAAGCTTTCTTT.

This clonotype was recorded at least ten times. DNA of the CDR3: TGTGCCAGCTCACCACCGGGACTAGCGGGAGGAGAGCAGTACTTC. It yields the protein CASSPPGLAGGEQYF. The V call is TRBV18, the J call TRBJ2-7; 15 bases are shared with TRBD2. This CDR3 contains 15 residues. CDR1 and CDR2 (germline): KGHSH, LQKENI. V dropped 0 bases and J dropped 7; count of bases not matched to a gene: 1. The variable domain in full, with the rest retrieved from reference TRBV18 and TRBJ2-7, is NAGVMQNPRHLVRRRGQEARLRCSPMKGHSHVYWYRQLPEEGLKFMVYLQKENIIDESGMPKERFSAEFPKEGPSILRIQQVVRGDSAAYFCASSPPGLAGGEQYFGPGTRLTVT.